This section outlines one T cell receptor beta chain sequence together with its context. The antigen remains unidentified. This sample is drawn from a study of cytomegalovirus exposure and HLA in healthy donors. The study's findings and limits: A few chains linked to CMV were shown in vitro to be specific for CMV antigens. Most subjects' HLA-A and HLA-B alleles were reportedly predicted from TCR beta sequences. Relative to equally common others, HLA-associated TCR beta chains showed greater clonal expansion in a later analysis.

Deletions cut 5 bases from V and 4 bases from J, with 12 bases between. The CDR3 runs 14 residues. Per germline, CDR1 MNHNS and CDR2 SASEGT. At the time of sampling, donors were nominally healthy, though unrecorded immune exposures were likely. In the PCR, 60 Vbeta and 13 Jbeta primers were used. Here immunoSEQ multiplex PCR was the method, and the copy in TCRdb shows in-frame clones only, minus some. The data show 100,000 to 150,000 clones, with almost 80% seen just once and roughly 1.5% held by the top ten. This sequence was found in a female donor in good health and CMV-seronegative. Material: PBMCs. The rearrangement joins TRBV6-1 to TRBJ1-5; D not certain. The CDR3 spells CASSTGKSNQPQHF. The CDR3 DNA reads as TGTGCCAGCAGTACCGGGAAGTCAAATCAGCCCCAGCATTTT.